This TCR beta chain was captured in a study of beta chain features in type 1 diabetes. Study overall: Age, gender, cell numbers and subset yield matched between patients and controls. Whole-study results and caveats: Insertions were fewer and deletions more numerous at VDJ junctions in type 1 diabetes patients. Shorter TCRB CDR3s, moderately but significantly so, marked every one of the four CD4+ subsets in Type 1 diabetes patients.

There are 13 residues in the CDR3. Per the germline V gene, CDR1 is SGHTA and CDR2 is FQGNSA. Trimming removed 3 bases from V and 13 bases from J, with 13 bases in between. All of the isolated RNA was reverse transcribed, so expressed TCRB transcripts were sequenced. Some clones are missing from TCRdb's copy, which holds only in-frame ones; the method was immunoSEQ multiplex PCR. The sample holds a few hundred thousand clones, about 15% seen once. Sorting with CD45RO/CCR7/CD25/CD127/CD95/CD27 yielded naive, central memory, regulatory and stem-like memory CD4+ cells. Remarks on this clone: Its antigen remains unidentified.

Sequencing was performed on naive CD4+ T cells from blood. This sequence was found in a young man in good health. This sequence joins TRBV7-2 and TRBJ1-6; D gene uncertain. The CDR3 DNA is TGTGCCAGCAGCTTGTCGCAGGTTGCGCCCCTCCACTTT. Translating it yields CASSLSQVAPLHF.